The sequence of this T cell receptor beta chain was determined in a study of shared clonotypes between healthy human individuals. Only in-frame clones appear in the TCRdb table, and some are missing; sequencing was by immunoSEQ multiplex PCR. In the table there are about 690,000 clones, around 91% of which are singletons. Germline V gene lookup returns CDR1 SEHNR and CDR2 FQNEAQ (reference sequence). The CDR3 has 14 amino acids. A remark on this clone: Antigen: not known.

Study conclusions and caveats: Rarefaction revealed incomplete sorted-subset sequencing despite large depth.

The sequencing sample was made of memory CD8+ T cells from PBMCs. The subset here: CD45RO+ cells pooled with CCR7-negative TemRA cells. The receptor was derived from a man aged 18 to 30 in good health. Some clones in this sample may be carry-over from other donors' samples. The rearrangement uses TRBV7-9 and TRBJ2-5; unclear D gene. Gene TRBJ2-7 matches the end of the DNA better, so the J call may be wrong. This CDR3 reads CASSVGLAHHEQYF. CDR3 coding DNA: TGTGCCAGCAGCGTGGGATTAGCTCACCACGAGCAGTACTTC.